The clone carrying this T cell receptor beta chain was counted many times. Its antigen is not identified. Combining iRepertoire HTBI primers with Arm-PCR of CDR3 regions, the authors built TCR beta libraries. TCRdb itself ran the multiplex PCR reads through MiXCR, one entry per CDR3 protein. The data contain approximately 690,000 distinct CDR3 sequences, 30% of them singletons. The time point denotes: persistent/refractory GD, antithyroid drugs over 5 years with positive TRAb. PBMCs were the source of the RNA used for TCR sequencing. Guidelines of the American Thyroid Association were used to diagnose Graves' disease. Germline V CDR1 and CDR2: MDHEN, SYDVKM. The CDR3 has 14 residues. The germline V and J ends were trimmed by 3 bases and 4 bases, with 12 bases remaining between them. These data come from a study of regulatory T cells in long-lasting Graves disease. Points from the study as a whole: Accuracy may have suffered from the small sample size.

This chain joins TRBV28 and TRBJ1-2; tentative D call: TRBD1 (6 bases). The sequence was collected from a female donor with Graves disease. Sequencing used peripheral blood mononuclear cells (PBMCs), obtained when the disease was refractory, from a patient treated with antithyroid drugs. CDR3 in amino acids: CASSFSDRSYGYTF. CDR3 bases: TGTGCCAGCAGTTTTTCCGACAGGAGCTATGGCTACACCTTC.